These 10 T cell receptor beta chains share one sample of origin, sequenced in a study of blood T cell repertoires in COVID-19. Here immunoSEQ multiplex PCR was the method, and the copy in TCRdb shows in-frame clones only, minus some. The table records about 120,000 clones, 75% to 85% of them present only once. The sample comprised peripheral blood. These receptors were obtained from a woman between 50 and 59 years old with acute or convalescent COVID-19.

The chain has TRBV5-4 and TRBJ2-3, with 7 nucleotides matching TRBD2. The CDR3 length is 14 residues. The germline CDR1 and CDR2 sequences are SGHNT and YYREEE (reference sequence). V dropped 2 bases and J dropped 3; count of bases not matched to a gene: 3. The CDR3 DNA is TGTGCCAGCAGCTTCGGGGGGACGACAGATACGCAGTATTTT. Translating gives CASSFGGTTDTQYF.

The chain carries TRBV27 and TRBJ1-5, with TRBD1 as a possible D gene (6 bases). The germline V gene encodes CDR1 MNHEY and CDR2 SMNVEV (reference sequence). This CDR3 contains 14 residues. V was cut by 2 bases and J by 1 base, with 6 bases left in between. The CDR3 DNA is TGTGCCAGCAGTTTACAGGGGAGCAATCAGCCCCAGCATTTT. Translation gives CASSLQGSNQPQHF.

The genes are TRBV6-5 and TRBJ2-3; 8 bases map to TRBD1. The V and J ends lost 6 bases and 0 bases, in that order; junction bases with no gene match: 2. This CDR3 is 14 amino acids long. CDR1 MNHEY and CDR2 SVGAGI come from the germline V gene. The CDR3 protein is CASRDRGSTDTQYF. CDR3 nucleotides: TGTGCCAGCAGAGACAGGGGAAGCACAGATACGCAGTATTTT.

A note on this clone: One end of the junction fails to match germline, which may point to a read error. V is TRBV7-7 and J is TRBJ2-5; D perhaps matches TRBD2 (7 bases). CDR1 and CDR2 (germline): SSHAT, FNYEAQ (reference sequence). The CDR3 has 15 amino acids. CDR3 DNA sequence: TGTGCTAGCAGCTTAGGGGGAGCGGGGTTTGAGACCCAGTACTTC. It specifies CASSLGGAGFETQYF.

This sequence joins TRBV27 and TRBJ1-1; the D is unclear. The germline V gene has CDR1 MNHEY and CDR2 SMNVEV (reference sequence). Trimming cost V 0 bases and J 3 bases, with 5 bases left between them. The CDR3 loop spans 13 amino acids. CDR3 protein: CASSLSRDTEAFF. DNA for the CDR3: TGTGCCAGCAGTTTATCCCGGGACACTGAAGCTTTCTTT.

CDR3 DNA: TGTGCCAGCAGTTATGGTAGAGGGGGTGAAAAACTGTTTTTT. Residues: CASSYGRGGEKLFF. This rearrangement joins TRBV6-6 to TRBJ1-4; maybe TRBD1 (6 bases). V lost 3 bases and J 7 bases, leaving 12 bases between the germline ends. Per germline, CDR1 MNHNY and CDR2 SVGAGI (reference sequence). The CDR3 runs to 14 residues.

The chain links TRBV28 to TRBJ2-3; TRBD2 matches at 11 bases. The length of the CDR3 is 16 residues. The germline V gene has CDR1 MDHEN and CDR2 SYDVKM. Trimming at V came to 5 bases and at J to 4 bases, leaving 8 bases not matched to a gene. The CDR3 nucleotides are TGTGCCAGCAGTGTCATAGCGGGAGGGCCCGCAGATACGCAGTATTTT. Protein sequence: CASSVIAGGPADTQYF.

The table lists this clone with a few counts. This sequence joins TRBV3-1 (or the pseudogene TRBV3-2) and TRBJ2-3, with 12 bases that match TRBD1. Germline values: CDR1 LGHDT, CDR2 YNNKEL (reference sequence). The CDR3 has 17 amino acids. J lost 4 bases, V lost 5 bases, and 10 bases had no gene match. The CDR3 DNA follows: TGTGCCAGCAGCGCCCGGGACAGGGGGCGCCTGGCAGATACGCAGTATTTT. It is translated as CASSARDRGRLADTQYF.

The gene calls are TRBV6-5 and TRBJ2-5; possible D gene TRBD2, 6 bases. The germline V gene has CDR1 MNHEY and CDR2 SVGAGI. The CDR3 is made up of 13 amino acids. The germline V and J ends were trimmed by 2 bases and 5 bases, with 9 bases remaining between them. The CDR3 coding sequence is TGTGCCAGCAGTTACGGGGGGACGGAGACCCAGTACTTC. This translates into CASSYGGTETQYF.

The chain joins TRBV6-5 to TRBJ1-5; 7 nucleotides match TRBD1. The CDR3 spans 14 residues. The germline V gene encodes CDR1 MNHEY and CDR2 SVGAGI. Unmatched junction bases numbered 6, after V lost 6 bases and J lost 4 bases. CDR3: CASSHRDSNQPQHF. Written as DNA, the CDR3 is TGTGCCAGCAGCCACCGGGACAGTAATCAGCCCCAGCATTTT.